Detailed here is one T cell receptor (beta chain). Clones were read by immunoSEQ multiplex PCR, and TCRdb kept only the in-frame ones, dropping some. The sample has about 150,000 clones, approximately 96% seen once. These data belong to a study of control samples from healthy donors and cancer patients. The CDR3 loop spans 14 amino acids. The germline V gene encodes CDR1 SGHTA and CDR2 FQGNSA. The V end lost 5 bases, the J end lost 0 bases, and 10 bases lay between the germline ends. The origin of this receptor is a woman between 40 and 55 years old in good health. Sequencing input: blood. The chain couples TRBV7-2 to TRBJ1-2; TRBD1 might be the D (6 bases). Here the CDR3 reads CASSQDSTNYGYTF. The CDR3 DNA reads TGTGCCAGCAGCCAGGACAGTACTAACTATGGCTACACCTTC.